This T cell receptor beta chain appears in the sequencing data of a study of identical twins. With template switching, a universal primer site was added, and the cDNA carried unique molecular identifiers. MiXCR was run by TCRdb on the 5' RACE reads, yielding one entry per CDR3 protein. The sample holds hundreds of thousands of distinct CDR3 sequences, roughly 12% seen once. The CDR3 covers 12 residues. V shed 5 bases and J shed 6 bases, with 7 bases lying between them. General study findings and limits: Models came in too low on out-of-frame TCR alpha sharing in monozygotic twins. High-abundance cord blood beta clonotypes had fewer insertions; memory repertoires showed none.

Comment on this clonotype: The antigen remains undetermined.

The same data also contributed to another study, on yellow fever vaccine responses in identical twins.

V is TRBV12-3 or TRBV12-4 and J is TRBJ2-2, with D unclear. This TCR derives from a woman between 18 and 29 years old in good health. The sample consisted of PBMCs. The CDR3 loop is CASSDAPGELFF. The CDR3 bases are TGTGCCAGCAGTGATGCCCCCGGGGAGCTGTTTTTT.